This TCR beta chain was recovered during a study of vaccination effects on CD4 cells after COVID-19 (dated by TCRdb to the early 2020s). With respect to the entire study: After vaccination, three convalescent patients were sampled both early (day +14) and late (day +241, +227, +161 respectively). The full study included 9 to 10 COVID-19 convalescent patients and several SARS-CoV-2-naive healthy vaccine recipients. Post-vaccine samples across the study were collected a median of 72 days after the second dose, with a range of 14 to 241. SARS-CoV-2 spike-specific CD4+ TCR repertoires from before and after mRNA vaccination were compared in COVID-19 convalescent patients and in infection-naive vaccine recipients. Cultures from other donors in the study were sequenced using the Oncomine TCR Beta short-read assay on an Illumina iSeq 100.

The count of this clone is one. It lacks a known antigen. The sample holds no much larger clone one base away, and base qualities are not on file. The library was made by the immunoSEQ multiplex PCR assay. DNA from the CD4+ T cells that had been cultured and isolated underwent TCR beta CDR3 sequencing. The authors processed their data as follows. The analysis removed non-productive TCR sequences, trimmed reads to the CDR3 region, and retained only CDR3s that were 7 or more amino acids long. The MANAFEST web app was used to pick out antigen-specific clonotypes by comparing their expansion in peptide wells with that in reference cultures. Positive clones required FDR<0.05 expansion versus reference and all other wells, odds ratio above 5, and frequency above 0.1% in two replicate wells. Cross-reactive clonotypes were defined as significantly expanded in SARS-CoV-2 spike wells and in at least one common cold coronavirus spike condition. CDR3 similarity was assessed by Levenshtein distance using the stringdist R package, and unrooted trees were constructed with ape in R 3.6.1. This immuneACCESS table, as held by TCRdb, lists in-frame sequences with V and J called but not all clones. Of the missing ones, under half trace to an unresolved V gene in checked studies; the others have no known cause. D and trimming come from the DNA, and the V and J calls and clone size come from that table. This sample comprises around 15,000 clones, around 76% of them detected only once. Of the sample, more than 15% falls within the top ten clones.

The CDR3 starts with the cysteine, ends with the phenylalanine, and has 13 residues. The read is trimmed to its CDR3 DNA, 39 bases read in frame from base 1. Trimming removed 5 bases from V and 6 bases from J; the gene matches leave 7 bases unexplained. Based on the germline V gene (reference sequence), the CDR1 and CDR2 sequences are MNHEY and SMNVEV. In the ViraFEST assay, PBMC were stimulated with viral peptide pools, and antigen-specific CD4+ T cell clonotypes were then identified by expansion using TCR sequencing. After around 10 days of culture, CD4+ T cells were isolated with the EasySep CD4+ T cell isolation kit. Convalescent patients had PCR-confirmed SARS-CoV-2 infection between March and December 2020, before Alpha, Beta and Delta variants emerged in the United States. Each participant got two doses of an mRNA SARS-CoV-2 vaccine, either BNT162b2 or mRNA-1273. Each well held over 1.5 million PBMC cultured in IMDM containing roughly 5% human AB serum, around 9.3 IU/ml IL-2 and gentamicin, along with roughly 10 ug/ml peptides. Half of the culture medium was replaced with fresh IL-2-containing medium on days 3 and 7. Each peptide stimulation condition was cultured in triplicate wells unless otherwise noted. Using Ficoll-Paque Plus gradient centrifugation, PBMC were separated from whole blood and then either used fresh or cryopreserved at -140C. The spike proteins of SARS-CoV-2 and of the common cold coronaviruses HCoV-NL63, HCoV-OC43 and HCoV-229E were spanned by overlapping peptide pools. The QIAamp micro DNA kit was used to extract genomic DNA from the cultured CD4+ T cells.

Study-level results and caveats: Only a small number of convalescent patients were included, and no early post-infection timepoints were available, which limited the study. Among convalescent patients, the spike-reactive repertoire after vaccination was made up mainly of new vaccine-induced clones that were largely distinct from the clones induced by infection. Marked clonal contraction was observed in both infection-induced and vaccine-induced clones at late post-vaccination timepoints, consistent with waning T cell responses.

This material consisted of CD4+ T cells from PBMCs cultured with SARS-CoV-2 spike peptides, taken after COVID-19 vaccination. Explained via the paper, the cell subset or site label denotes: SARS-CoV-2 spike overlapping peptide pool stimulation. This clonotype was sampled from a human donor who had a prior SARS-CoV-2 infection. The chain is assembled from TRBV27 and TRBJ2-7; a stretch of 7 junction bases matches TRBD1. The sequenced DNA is TGTGCCAGCAGTACGTTCCGACAGGGCGAGCAGTACTTC. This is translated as CASSTFRQGEQYF.